This TCR beta chain was sequenced for a study of blood T cells in healthy people across ages. Study information: Template switching recovered approximately one barcoded beta molecule for every two T cells.

CDR3 length: 13 residues. V lost 6 bases and J 11 bases, leaving 19 bases between the germline ends. The V gene's germline CDR1 is MDHEN and CDR2 SYDVKM. A second roughly 7 to 12 cycle PCR used barcoded and J-beta primers. TCRdb called the 5' RACE reads again in MiXCR, with one record for every CDR3 protein. The data show 1,500,000 or so distinct CDR3 sequences, with roughly 64% seen just once and more than 6% held by the top ten. General study points: When one million T cells were used, diversity estimates were thought to be underestimates.

Comment on this clonotype: What it recognizes is unknown.

This chain links TRBV28 with TRBJ2-5; perhaps TRBD2 as D (5 bases). The TCR originated in a man aged 18 to 30 in good health. Source material: blood. The CDR3 coding sequence is TGTGCCAGCAGCCTATGGACTCCCAATGAGCAGTACTTC. Translation gives CASSLWTPNEQYF.